This T cell receptor (beta chain) appears in the sequencing data of a study of patients and donors after allogeneic stem cell transplantation. TCRdb independently ran MiXCR on the RT-PCR reads; one entry per CDR3 protein. The repertoire holds roughly 880,000 distinct CDR3 sequences, with about 20% as singletons. This clonotype was detected only a few times. This CDR3 has 14 amino acids. Per germline, CDR1 LGHDT and CDR2 YNNKEL (reference sequence). The V segment lost 6 bases and the J segment 6 bases; nucleotides outside the gene matches: 10. The chain joins TRBV3-1 to TRBJ1-2; 7 bases match TRBD1. The sample was blood, either unsorted or a sorted T cell fraction (not recorded which). The source of this sequence is a human donor who was either an allogeneic HSCT recipient or a stem cell or donor lymphocyte infusion donor (not recorded which). It is not recorded whose cells these are; they may come from a transplant donor. CDR3 sequence reads: CASRQSTGEDGYTF. The CDR3 bases are TGTGCCAGCAGACAAAGCACAGGGGAGGATGGCTACACCTTC.